A selection of T cell receptor beta chains follows, all from one sample in a study of cytomegalovirus exposure and HLA in healthy donors. This table comes from immunoSEQ multiplex PCR, and its TCRdb copy is limited to in-frame clones, with some not included. Here the sample spans hundreds of thousands of clones, 65% to 90% being singletons. Material for sequencing was PBMCs. Every receptor here comes from a girl between 10 and 17 years old in good health and CMV-seronegative. Each CDR3 is given with its conserved first and last residue. D genes are given only for firm matches. Size is stated for part of the rows, as once, few or many counts, or as a class when the clone is expanded.

V gene	D gene	clone size	J gene	CDR3 DNA	CDR3 protein
TRBV5-6	TRBD1	-	TRBJ2-7	TGTGCCAGCAGCTTGATGGGACAGGGGATTTACGAGCAGTACTTC	CASSLMGQGIYEQYF
TRBV28	TRBD1	-	TRBJ2-1	TGTGCCACCTCCCTGACAGGGGAGGCCTACAATGAGCAGTTCTTC	CATSLTGEAYNEQFF
TRBV6-1	-	-	TRBJ1-5	TGTGCCAGCAGTGAATCCACAGCTCGCGATCAGCCCCAGCATTTT	CASSESTARDQPQHF
TRBV27	-	-	TRBJ1-2	TGTGCCAGCAGCCAAGCCCAGGGCGCCGGTGGCTACACCTTC	CASSQAQGAGGYTF
TRBV18	-	-	TRBJ2-5	TGTGCCAGCTCACTTTCCAAAGAGACCCAGTACTTC	CASSLSKETQYF
TRBV9	TRBD1	-	TRBJ1-2	TGTGCCAGCAGCGCCGGGACAGGGCCCTATGGCTACACCTTC	CASSAGTGPYGYTF
TRBV5-6	-	once	TRBJ1-1	TGTGCCAGCAGCTTTCAGGGTGGGGGGGGCACTGAAGCTTTCTTT	CASSFQGGGGTEAFF
TRBV6-1	-	few	TRBJ1-3	TGTGCCAGCAGAGAACAGGGTTCTGGGTTAGGAAACACCATATATTTT	CASREQGSGLGNTIYF
TRBV14	-	-	TRBJ2-1	TGTGCCAGCAGCCAAGGTCCCCCCCAGGGGTTCGGGGATGAGCAGTTCTTC	CASSQGPPQGFGDEQFF
TRBV5-8	-	-	TRBJ2-7	TGTGCCAGCAGCTTGACTCTTAACCCCTACGAGCAGTACTTC	CASSLTLNPYEQYF
TRBV5-4	-	once	TRBJ2-5	TGTGCCAGCTCCGGCCCAGGGGTACGGAAAGAGACCCAGTACTTC	CASSGPGVRKETQYF
TRBV28	-	once	TRBJ2-1	TGTGCCAGCAGTTCGGGACTGTACAATGAGCAGTTCTTC	CASSSGLYNEQFF
TRBV29-1	-	-	TRBJ2-1	TGCAGCGTTAGCAGTCTTTTAGGGGTCTATGAGCAGTTCTTC	CSVSSLLGVYEQFF